These 7 T cell receptor beta chains came from one sample sequenced in a study of OX40 agonist ivuxolimab in advanced cancers. Only in-frame clones appear in the TCRdb table, and some are missing; sequencing was by immunoSEQ multiplex PCR. The sample has over 70,000 clones, approximately 90% seen once. Sequencing was performed on CD4+ or CD8+ T cells sorted from blood, taken in a trial of the OX40 agonist ivuxolimab. All receptors come from an adult with an advanced solid tumor such as melanoma, head and neck, liver or kidney cancer.

In its sample, this clone was seen once. The chain employs TRBV30 and TRBJ2-3; D is tentatively TRBD1 or TRBD2 (6 bases each). Germline CDR1 GTSNPN, CDR2 SVGIG (reference sequence). V lost 5 bases and J lost 4, with 25 bases in between. The CDR3 sequence is 17 residues long. The CDR3 region has the DNA TGTGCCTGGGCCCCCCCGGGGGCCAAAGCCAAATCAGATACGCAGTATTTT. Residues: CAWAPPGAKAKSDTQYF.

V is TRBV5-6 and J is TRBJ1-3; 9 bases are a match to TRBD1. The CDR3 is made up of 13 amino acids. After removal of 3 bases from V and 7 bases from J, the junction contained 2 bases not matched to a gene. Germline V CDR1 and CDR2: SGHDT, YYEEEE. DNA for the CDR3: TGTGCCAGCAGCTGGACAGGGGACAACACCATATATTTT. Its translation: CASSWTGDNTIYF.

V usage is TRBV9 and J usage is TRBJ2-1, with D tentatively TRBD2 (7 bases). The CDR3 contains 16 residues. V was clipped by 0 bases and J by 7 bases, with 17 bases between them. Per germline, CDR1 SGDLS and CDR2 YYNGEE. CDR3 bases: TGTGCCAGCAGCGTAGGGCCAACGGGGGGCGATAATGAGCAGTTCTTC. It codes for CASSVGPTGGDNEQFF.

The sample holds one count of this clone. The chain combines TRBV5-6 with TRBJ1-2, with D possibly TRBD1 on 5 matching bases. CDR3 size: 15 residues. The V and J ends lost 5 bases and 0 bases respectively, with 14 bases between them. Per the germline V gene, CDR1 is SGHDT and CDR2 is YYEEEE. The CDR3 DNA is TGTGCCAGCAGGATTTCAGGGTTTGCTAACTATGGCTACACCTTC. It specifies CASRISGFANYGYTF.

The gene calls are TRBV5-1 and TRBJ2-7, with 8 nucleotides matching TRBD2. The CDR3 covers 14 residues. Per germline, CDR1 SGHRS and CDR2 YFSETQ. V lost 4 bases to trimming and J lost 5 bases; unmatched junction nucleotides: 8. The CDR3 DNA sequence: TGCGCCAGCAGCGGCCGGACTAGCAGCCACGAGCAGTACTTC. Translated, it gives CASSGRTSSHEQYF.

The genes are TRBV10-3 and TRBJ2-6; 9 bases align to TRBD1. The CDR3 is made up of 17 amino acids. Trimming cost V 7 bases and J 3 bases; bases outside gene matches: 10. Germline lookup yields CDR1 ENHRY and CDR2 SYGVKD. DNA for the CDR3: TGTGCCATCACCGCCGGACAGGGGTTCGGTGGGGCCAACGTCCTGACTTTC. It encodes CAITAGQGFGGANVLTF.

V and J are TRBV7-9 and TRBJ1-6; D ambiguous. This CDR3 has 18 residues. Germline lookup yields CDR1 SEHNR and CDR2 FQNEAQ (reference sequence). V was cut by 0 bases and J by 8 bases, with 20 bases left in between. CDR3 coding DNA: TGTGCCAGCAGCTTAGCCCTCGTTAGGGTAGATACGGATTCACCCCTCCACTTT. As protein: CASSLALVRVDTDSPLHF.